The T cell receptor (beta chain) described here comes from a study of shared clonotypes between healthy human individuals. Notes on the study in general: Naive subsets generally exceeded memory subsets in estimated richness. Sampling used blood alone; tissue repertoires probably differ.

This clone has just one count. Its target is not known. The repertoire was sequenced with immunoSEQ multiplex PCR; TCRdb's copy has only in-frame clones and lacks some. The sample lists approximately 250,000 clones, about 69% seen once, with 11% in the top ten. Looked up from germline, CDR1 is SEHNR and CDR2 is FQNEAQ (reference sequence). J was trimmed by 8 bases and V by 4 bases; bases with no gene match: 7. This CDR3 region has 14 residues. Donors comprised healthy HIV-negative adults lacking recent acute infections or vaccinations. CD45RA-negative memory and CD45RA+ naive subsets were split from the CD4+ cells.

Sequences were obtained from memory CD4+ T cells sorted from blood. Subset in this sample: CD45RA-negative fraction. This TCR was sampled from a man younger than 45 in good health. V and J are TRBV7-9 and TRBJ1-2; 10 bases are shared with TRBD1. CDR3 sequence (DNA): TGTGCCAGCAGCTCCGGGACAGGGGCAGGAGGCTACACCTTC. This translates into CASSSGTGAGGYTF.